Here is one T cell receptor (beta chain) with its context. What it binds is not known. The assay was immunoSEQ multiplex PCR, and TCRdb's table has in-frame clones only and misses some. The sample yields about 39,000 clones, around 89% seen once. The source of the sample is a study of PD-L1 blockade in urothelial cancer. In the study overall: Previous chemotherapy exposure amounted to 0 to 3 regimens for patients. The study's findings and limits: Better survival was predicted by below-median pretreatment blood TCR clonality.

This CDR3 contains 15 residues. Germline lookup yields CDR1 SGHRS and CDR2 YFSETQ. V lost 3 bases and J 11 bases, leaving 24 bases between the germline ends. The receptor was isolated from a man in his 60s with urothelial cancer. The specimen was PBMCs, collected around atezolizumab (anti-PD-L1) treatment. The gene calls are TRBV5-1 and TRBJ2-7; weak D call: TRBD1 (6 bases). The CDR3 loop reads CASSSEQGWLKVEYF. DNA of the CDR3: TGCGCCAGCAGCTCCGAACAGGGTTGGCTTAAGGTGGAGTACTTC.